The source of this TCR beta chain is a study of vaccination and CD4 T cells after COVID-19. Study findings and constraints: Spike mono-reactivity was found in 304 of the 307 vaccine-specific clones identified in convalescent patients.

A note on this clonotype: Its antigen is not identified.

Cultured CD4+ T-cell DNA underwent Oncomine TCR Beta short-read sequencing. TCRdb processed the PCR reads anew with MiXCR; each CDR3 protein has one entry. The sample records 11,000 to 15,000 distinct CDR3 sequences, 43% being singletons. The treatment is: roughly 10-day PBMC culture with coronavirus spike peptide pools or control peptides (ViraFEST assay). Antigen-specific T cells were expanded with peptide pools by ViraFEST, and TCRs were then sequenced. The sample was cultured CD4+ T cells from blood. The receptor comes from a human donor with COVID-19.

The DNA for the CDR3 is TGTGCCAGCAGGGAGTACAATGAGCAGTTCTTC. Amino acid sequence: CASREYNEQFF. This chain connects TRBV2 to TRBJ2-1; D not resolved. The CDR3 contains 11 residues. Between the trimmed V and J ends, which lost 6 bases and 4 bases, there was a span of 4 bases. The germline CDR1 and CDR2 sequences are SNHLY and FYNNEI.